The 11 T cell receptor beta chains below all came from one sample that was sequenced in a study of blood T cells in healthy people across ages. Next came a second PCR, run for about 7 to 12 cycles, which used a sample-barcoded 5' primer along with a J-beta primer mix. In TCRdb, the 5' RACE reads were re-called with MiXCR into one record per CDR3 protein. Of about 780,000 distinct CDR3 sequences listed, less than 60% were seen once; the top ten hold 15% to 20%. Sequenced material: blood. All receptors come from a man older than 75 in good health.

J is TRBJ1-4 and V is TRBV19, with a possible D match to TRBD1 (5 bases). The CDR3 runs 15 residues. The ends were cut back, 6 bases at V and 8 bases at J, with 19 bases in the middle. CDR1 and CDR2 from the germline V gene are LNHDA and SQIVND (reference sequence). The CDR3, as DNA: TGTGCCAGTAGCTGGGCCGGGACGCGCGGAGAAAAACTGTTTTTT. Protein: CASSWAGTRGEKLFF. The full variable domain, rest sourced from reference TRBV19 and TRBJ1-4, is DGGITQSPKYLFRKEGQNVTLSCEQNLNHDAMYWYRQDPGQGLRLIYYSQIVNDFQKGDIAEGYSVSREKKESFPLTVTSAQKNPTAFYLCASSWAGTRGEKLFFGSGTQLSVL.

V is TRBV4-1 and J is TRBJ2-1; D is perhaps TRBD2 (5 bases). The germline V and J ends were trimmed by 4 bases and 2 bases, with 9 bases remaining between them. CDR3 length: 14 residues. CDR1 is MGHRA and CDR2 is YSYEKL in the germline V gene. CDR3 in amino acids: CASSPTITYNEQFF. The CDR3 DNA follows: TGCGCCAGCAGCCCGACTATCACCTACAATGAGCAGTTCTTC.

V and J are TRBV7-9 and TRBJ2-3, with TRBD2 identical over 12 bases. Trimming at V came to 5 bases and at J to 6 bases, leaving 3 bases not matched to a gene. This CDR3 has 14 amino acids. Germline V CDR1 and CDR2: SEHNR, FQNEAQ (reference sequence). As DNA, the CDR3 is TGTGCCAGCAGCCAGACTAGCGGGAGTGATACGCAGTATTTT. The encoded protein is CASSQTSGSDTQYF.

The table lists this clonotype with a count of one. This rearrangement joins TRBV20-1 to TRBJ2-3, with no clear D. V lost 8 bases to trimming and J lost 2 bases, with 14 bases between them. Germline loops: CDR1 DFQATT, CDR2 SNEGSKA (reference sequence). The CDR3 contains 13 residues. CDR3 loop: CSPPLNPTDTQYF. DNA of the CDR3: TGCAGTCCCCCCTTAAACCCCACAGATACGCAGTATTTT.

This clonotype was seen more than once but under ten times. The CDR3 DNA sequence: TGCAGTGCCCTGACAGGGGGGCCCTACAATGAGCAGTTCTTC. Protein: CSALTGGPYNEQFF. The chain links TRBV20-1 to TRBJ2-1, with 9 bases that match TRBD1. The CDR3 runs to 14 residues. Looked up from germline, CDR1 is DFQATT and CDR2 is SNEGSKA (reference sequence). V trimming: 6 bases; J trimming: 2 bases; junction bases outside the gene matches: 5.

This rearrangement joins TRBV5-1 to TRBJ2-5; D uncertain. This CDR3 contains 13 residues. The V end lost 3 bases, the J end lost 5 bases, and 11 bases lay between the germline ends. CDR1 and CDR2 (germline): SGHRS, YFSETQ. DNA of the CDR3: TGCGCCAGCAGCTCCAGTCCCGATGAGACCCAGTACTTC. It translates to CASSSSPDETQYF.

This clonotype has a handful of counts. CDR3 amino acids: CASSQETGLRGETQYF. The CDR3 region has the DNA TGTGCCAGCAGCCAAGAGACTGGGCTAAGGGGAGAGACCCAGTACTTC. This chain connects TRBV4-2 to TRBJ2-7, with TRBD1 as a possible D gene (5 bases). With the DNA end fitting TRBJ2-5 better, the J assignment may be wrong. Germline V gives CDR1 LGHNA, CDR2 YNFKEQ. The CDR3 has 16 residues.

This chain connects TRBV7-2 to TRBJ2-1; 12 bases line up with TRBD2. The J call may be mistaken, given a closer DNA end match to TRBJ2-7. This CDR3 has 16 residues. Germline V gene sequence: CDR1 SGHTA, CDR2 FQGNSA. CDR3 protein: CASSWTSGASYNEQYF. The CDR3, as DNA: TGTGCCAGCAGCTGGACTAGCGGGGCCTCCTACAATGAGCAGTACTTC.

At least ten counts were recorded for this clonotype. A single base separates this from a much larger clone, so it may be a read error. The chain employs TRBV29-1 and TRBJ2-1, with D possibly called TRBD1 or TRBD2 (5 bases each). The J call may be incorrect, as the DNA end agrees better with TRBJ2-7. Germline loops: CDR1 SQVTM, CDR2 ANQGSEA. This CDR3 has 13 amino acids. CDR3 bases: TGCAGCGCCGGGACGCGAACCTACAATGAGCAGTACTTC. Amino acid sequence: CSAGTRTYNEQYF.

In this sample, this clonotype turned up once. The V and J genes are TRBV7-2 and TRBJ2-1; D is perhaps TRBD1 or TRBD2 (7 bases each). The CDR3 consists of 17 residues. Trimming removed 7 bases from V and 0 bases from J, with 19 bases in between. The germline CDR1 and CDR2 sequences are SGHTA and FQGNSA. The CDR3 loop reads CASTIRQGGSSYNEQFF. The CDR3, as DNA: TGTGCCAGCACCATCCGTCAGGGGGGGAGCTCCTACAATGAGCAGTTCTTC.

This clonotype has just a few counts. V is TRBV10-3 and J is TRBJ1-2; D is unresolved. The CDR3 spans 13 residues. The germline CDR1 and CDR2 sequences are ENHRY and SYGVKD. V lost 0 bases and J lost 7, with 9 bases in between. This CDR3 reads CAISESGFSGYTF. Written as DNA, the CDR3 is TGTGCCATCAGTGAGTCCGGGTTCAGTGGCTACACCTTC.